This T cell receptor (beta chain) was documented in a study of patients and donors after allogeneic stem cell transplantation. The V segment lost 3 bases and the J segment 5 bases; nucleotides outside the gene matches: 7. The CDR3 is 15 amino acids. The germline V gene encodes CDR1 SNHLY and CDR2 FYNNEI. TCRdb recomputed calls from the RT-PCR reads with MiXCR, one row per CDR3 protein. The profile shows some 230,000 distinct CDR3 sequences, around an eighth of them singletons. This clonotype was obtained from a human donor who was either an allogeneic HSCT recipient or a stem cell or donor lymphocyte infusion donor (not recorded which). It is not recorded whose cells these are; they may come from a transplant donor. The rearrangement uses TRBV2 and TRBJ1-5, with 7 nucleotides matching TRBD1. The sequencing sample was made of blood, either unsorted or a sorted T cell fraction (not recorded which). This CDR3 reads CASSERDSAYQPQHF. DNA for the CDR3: TGTGCCAGCAGTGAGCGGGACAGTGCTTATCAGCCCCAGCATTTT.